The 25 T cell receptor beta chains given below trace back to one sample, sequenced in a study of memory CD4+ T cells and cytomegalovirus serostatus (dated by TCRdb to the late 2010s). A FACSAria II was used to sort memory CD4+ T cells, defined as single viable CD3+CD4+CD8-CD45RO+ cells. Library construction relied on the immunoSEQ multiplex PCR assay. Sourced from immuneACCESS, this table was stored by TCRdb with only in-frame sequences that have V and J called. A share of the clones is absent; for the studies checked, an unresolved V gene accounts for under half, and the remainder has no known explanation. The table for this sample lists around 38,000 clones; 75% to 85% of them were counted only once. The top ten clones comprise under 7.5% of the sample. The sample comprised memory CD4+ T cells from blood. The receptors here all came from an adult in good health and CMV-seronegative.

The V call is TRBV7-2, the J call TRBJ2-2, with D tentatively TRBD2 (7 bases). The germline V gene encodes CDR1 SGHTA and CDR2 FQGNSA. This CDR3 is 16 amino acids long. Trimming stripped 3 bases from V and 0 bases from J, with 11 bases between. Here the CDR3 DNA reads TGTGCCAGCAGCTTGGCGGGGGCCGCGAACACCGGGGAGCTGTTTTTT. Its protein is CASSLAGAANTGELFF.

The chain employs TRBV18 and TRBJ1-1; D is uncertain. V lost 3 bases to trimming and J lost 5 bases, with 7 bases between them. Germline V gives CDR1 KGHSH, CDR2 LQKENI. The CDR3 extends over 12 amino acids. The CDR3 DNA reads TGTGCCAGCTCACCGGCCAGAACTGAAGCTTTCTTT. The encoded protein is CASSPARTEAFF. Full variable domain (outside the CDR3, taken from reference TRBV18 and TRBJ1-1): NAGVMQNPRHLVRRRGQEARLRCSPMKGHSHVYWYRQLPEEGLKFMVYLQKENIIDESGMPKERFSAEFPKEGPSILRIQQVVRGDSAAYFCASSPARTEAFFGQGTRLTVV.

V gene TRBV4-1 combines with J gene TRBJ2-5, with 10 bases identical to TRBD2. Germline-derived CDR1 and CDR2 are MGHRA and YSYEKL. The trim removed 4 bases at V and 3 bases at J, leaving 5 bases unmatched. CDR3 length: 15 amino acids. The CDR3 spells CASSRPGTSEETQYF. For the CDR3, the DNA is TGCGCCAGCAGCCGTCCCGGGACTAGCGAAGAGACCCAGTACTTC.

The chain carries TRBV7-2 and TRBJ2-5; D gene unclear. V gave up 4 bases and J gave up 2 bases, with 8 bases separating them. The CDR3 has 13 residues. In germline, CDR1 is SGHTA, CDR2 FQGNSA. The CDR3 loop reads CASSSGLQETQYF. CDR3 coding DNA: TGTGCCAGCAGCTCGGGTCTTCAAGAGACCCAGTACTTC. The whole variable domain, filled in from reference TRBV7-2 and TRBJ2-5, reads GAGVSQSPSNKVTEKGKDVELRCDPISGHTALYWYRQSLGQGLEFLIYFQGNSAPDKSGLPSDRFSAERTGGSVSTLTIQRTQQEDSAVYLCASSSGLQETQYFGPGTRLLVL.

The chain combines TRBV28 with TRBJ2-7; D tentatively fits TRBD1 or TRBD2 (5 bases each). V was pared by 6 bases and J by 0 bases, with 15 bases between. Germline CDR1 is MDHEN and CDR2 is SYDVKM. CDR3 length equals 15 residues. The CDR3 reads CASRISGRVSYEQYF. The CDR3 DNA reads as TGTGCCAGCAGAATCTCAGGGAGAGTCTCCTACGAGCAGTACTTC.

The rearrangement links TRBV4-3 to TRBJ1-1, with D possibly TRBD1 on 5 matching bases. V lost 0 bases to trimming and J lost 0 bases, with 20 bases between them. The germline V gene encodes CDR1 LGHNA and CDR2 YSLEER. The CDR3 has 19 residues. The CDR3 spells CASSQDFEEGPFLNTEAFF. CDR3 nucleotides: TGCGCCAGCAGCCAAGATTTCGAGGAGGGACCTTTTCTGAACACTGAAGCTTTCTTT.

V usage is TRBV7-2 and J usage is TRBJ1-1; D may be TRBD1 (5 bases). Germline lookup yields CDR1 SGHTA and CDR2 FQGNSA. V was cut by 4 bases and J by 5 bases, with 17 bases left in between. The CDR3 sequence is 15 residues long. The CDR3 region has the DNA TGTGCCAGCAGCTCCGAGGGACGGCGGGGGACTGAAGCTTTCTTT. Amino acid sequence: CASSSEGRRGTEAFF.

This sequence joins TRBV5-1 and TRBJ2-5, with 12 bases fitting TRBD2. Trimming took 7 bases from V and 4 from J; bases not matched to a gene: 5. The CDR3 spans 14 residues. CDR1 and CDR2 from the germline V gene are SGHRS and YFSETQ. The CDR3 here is CASARTSGTETQYF. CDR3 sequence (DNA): TGCGCCAGCGCCCGGACTAGCGGGACAGAGACCCAGTACTTC.

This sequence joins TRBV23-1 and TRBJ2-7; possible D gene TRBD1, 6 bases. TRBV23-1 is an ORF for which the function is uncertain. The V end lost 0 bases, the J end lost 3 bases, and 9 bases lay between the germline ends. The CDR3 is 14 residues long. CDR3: CASSQSETGYEQYF. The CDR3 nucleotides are TGCGCCAGCAGTCAATCCGAGACAGGCTACGAGCAGTACTTC.

The CDR3 DNA reads TGTGCCAGTAGTATAGGGGGAGATACGCAGTATTTT. It is translated as CASSIGGDTQYF. This chain uses TRBV19 with TRBJ2-3; no clear D. CDR1 and CDR2 (germline): LNHDA, SQIVND (reference sequence). Trimming cost V 1 base and J 5 bases, with 4 bases left between them. The CDR3 has 12 amino acids.

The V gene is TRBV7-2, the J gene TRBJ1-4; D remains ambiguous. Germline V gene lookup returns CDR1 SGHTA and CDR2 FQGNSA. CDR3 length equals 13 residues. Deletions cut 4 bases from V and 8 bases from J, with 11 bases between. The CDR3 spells CASSYRTGEKLFF. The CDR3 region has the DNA TGTGCCAGCAGCTACCGGACGGGAGAAAAACTGTTTTTT. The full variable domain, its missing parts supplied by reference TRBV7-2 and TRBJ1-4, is GAGVSQSPSNKVTEKGKDVELRCDPISGHTALYWYRQSLGQGLEFLIYFQGNSAPDKSGLPSDRFSAERTGGSVSTLTIQRTQQEDSAVYLCASSYRTGEKLFFGSGTQLSVL.

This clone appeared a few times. The CDR3 DNA sequence: TGTGCCACATCTTGGACAGGCTATGGCTACACCTTC. It translates to CATSWTGYGYTF. The chain uses TRBV19 and TRBJ1-2; TRBD1 matches at 7 bases. Germline V gene lookup returns CDR1 LNHDA and CDR2 SQIVND (reference sequence). The CDR3 has 12 residues. V dropped 10 bases and J dropped 4; count of bases not matched to a gene: 6. Complete variable domain (other parts from reference TRBV19 and TRBJ1-2): DGGITQSPKYLFRKEGQNVTLSCEQNLNHDAMYWYRQDPGQGLRLIYYSQIVNDFQKGDIAEGYSVSREKKESFPLTVTSAQKNPTAFYLCATSWTGYGYTFGSGTRLTVV.

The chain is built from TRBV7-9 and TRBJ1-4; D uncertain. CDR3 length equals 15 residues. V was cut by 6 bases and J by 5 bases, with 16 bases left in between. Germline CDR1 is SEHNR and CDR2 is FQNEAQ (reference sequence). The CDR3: CASSLGLQTNEKLFF. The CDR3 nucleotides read TGTGCCAGCAGTCTCGGATTACAGACAAATGAAAAACTGTTTTTT.

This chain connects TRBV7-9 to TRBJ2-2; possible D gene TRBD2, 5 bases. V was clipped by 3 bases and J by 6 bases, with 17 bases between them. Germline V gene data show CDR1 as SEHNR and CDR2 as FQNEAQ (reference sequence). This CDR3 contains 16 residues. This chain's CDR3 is CASSFDGGRDPGELFF. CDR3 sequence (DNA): TGTGCCAGCAGCTTTGATGGCGGGCGCGATCCCGGGGAGCTGTTTTTT.

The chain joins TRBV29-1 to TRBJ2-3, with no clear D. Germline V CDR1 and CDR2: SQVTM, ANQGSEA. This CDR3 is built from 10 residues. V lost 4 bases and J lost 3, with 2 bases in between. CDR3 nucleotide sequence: TGCAGCGTTGGGACAGATACGCAGTATTTT. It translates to CSVGTDTQYF.

The CDR3 bases are TGTGCCAGCAGAAGGGAGCAGGATTCACCCCTCCACTTT. It yields the protein CASRREQDSPLHF. The chain is built from TRBV2 and TRBJ1-6; no definite D call. Germline CDR1 and CDR2: SNHLY and FYNNEI. V shed 6 bases and J shed 8 bases, with 11 bases lying between them. The CDR3 extends over 13 amino acids.

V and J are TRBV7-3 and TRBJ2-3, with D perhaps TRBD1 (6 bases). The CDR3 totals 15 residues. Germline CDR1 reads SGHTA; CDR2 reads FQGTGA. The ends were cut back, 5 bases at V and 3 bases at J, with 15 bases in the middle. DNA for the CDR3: TGTGCCAGCAGCCGAGGGACATTCTCAACAGATACGCAGTATTTT. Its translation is CASSRGTFSTDTQYF.

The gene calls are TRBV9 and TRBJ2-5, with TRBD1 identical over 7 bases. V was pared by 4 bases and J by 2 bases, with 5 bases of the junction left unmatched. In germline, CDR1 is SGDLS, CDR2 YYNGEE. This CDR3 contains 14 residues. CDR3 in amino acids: CASSPGQAQETQYF. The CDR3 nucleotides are TGTGCCAGCAGCCCTGGACAGGCACAAGAGACCCAGTACTTC.

Here the CDR3 DNA reads TGCGCCAGCAGCTTGGGATCGACTGAAGAGACCCAGTACTTC. It is translated as CASSLGSTEETQYF. This chain uses TRBV5-1 with TRBJ2-5; D unresolved. This CDR3 spans 14 amino acids. V shed 0 bases and J shed 3 bases, with 9 bases lying between them. Germline loops: CDR1 SGHRS, CDR2 YFSETQ.

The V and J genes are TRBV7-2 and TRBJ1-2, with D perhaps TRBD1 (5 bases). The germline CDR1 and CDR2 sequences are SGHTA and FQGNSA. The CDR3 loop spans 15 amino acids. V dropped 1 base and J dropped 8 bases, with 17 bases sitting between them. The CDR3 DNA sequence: TGTGCCAGCAGCTTAGATGGTTGGGACTCGAGAGGCTACACCTTC. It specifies CASSLDGWDSRGYTF.

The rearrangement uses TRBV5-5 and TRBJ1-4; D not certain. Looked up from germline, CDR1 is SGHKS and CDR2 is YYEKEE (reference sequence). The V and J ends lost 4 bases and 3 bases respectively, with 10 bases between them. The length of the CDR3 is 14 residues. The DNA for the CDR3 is TGTGCCAGCAGCCGAGGGTTGGCTAATGAAAAACTGTTTTTT. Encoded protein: CASSRGLANEKLFF.

Here the CDR3 reads CASSTRKGYNQPQHF. The DNA of the CDR3 is TGTGCCAGCAGTACTCGGAAGGGCTACAATCAGCCCCAGCATTTT. V and J are TRBV28 and TRBJ1-5; no reliable D call. Germline V gives CDR1 MDHEN, CDR2 SYDVKM. This CDR3 has 15 amino acids. V shed 5 bases and J shed 3 bases, with 14 bases lying between them.

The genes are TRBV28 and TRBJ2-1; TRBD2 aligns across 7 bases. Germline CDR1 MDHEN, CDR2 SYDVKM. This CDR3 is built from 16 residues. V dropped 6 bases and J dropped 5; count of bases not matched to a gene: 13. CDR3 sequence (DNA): TGTGCCAGCAGCCCTCTCGTTGCGGGAGCCCACAATGAGCAGTTCTTC. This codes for CASSPLVAGAHNEQFF. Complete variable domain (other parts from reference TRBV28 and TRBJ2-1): DVKVTQSSRYLVKRTGEKVFLECVQDMDHENMFWYRQDPGLGLRLIYFSYDVKMKEKGDIPEGYSVSREKKERFSLILESASTNQTSMYLCASSPLVAGAHNEQFFGPGTRLTVL.

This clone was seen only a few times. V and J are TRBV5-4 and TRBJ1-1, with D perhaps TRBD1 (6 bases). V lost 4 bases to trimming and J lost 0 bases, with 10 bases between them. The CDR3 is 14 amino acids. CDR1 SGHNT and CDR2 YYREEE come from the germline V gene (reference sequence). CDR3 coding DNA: TGTGCCAGCAGCGCTGACAGGTTGAACACTGAAGCTTTCTTT. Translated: CASSADRLNTEAFF. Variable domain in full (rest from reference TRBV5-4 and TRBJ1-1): ETGVTQSPTHLIKTRGQQVTLRCSSQSGHNTVSWYQQALGQGPQFIFQYYREEENGRGNFPPRFSGLQFPNYSSELNVNALELDDSALYLCASSADRLNTEAFFGQGTRLTVV.

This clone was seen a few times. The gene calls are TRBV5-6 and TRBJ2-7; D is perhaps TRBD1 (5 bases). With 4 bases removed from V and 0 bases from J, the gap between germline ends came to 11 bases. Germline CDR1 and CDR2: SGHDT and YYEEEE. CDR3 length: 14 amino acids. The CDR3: CASSGALYSYEQYF. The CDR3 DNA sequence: TGTGCCAGCAGCGGGGCTTTATACTCCTACGAGCAGTACTTC.